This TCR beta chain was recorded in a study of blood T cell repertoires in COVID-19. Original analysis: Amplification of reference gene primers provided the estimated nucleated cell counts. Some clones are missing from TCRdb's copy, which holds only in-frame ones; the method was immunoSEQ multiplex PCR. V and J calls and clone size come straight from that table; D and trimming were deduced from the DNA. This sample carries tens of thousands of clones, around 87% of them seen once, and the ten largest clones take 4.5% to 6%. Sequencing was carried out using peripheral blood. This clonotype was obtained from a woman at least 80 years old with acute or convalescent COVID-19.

CDR3 bases: TGTGCCAGCTCACGGGGCAGCGGGTCCTACGAGCAGTACTTC. This codes for CASSRGSGSYEQYF. V usage is TRBV18 and J usage is TRBJ2-7, with D possibly being TRBD2 (6 bases). The CDR3 has 14 residues. Germline loops: CDR1 KGHSH, CDR2 LQKENI. Trimming took 4 bases from V and 1 from J, leaving 11 bases between them.